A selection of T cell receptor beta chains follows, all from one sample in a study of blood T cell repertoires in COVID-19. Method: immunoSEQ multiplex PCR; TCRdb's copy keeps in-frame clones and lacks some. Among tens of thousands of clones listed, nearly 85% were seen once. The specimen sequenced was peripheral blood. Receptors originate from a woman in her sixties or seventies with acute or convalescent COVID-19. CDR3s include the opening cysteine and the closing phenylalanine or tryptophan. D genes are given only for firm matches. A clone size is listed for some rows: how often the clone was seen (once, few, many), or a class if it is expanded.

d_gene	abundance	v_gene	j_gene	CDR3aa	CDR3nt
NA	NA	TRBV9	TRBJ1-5	CASSSGAGNNQPQHF	TGTGCCAGCAGCTCGGGAGCGGGGAACAATCAGCCCCAGCATTTT
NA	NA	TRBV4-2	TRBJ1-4	CASSQDRGSRVKLFF	TGTGCCAGCAGCCAAGATCGTGGGTCCCGGGTAAAACTGTTTTTT
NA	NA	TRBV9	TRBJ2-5	CASSVSPRQETQYF	TGTGCCAGCAGCGTATCTCCCCGCCAAGAGACCCAGTACTTC
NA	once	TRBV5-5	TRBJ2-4	CASSPVLAKNIQYF	TGTGCCAGCAGCCCGGTTCTAGCCAAAAACATTCAGTACTTC
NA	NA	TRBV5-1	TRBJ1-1	CASSSQGSPTEAFF	TGCGCCAGCAGCTCACAGGGTTCTCCCACTGAAGCTTTCTTT
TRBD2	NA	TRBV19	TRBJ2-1	CATRGGGGVGNEQFF	TGTGCCACCCGTGGCGGGGGAGGGGTAGGAAATGAGCAGTTCTTC
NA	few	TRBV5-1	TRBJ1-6	CASSSSDSTGPNSPLHF	TGCGCCAGCAGCTCCTCGGACAGCACGGGGCCTAATTCACCCCTCCACTTT
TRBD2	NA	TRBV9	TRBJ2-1	CASSVSGGTLMNEQFF	TGTGCCAGCAGCGTTAGCGGGGGGACACTGATGAATGAGCAGTTCTTC
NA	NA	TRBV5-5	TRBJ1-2	CASSSHTSQGVYGYTF	TGTGCCAGCAGCTCCCATACCTCTCAGGGTGTTTATGGCTACACCTTC
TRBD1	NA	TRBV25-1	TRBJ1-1	CASSETGGYTEAFF	TGTGCCAGCAGTGAAACAGGGGGCTACACTGAAGCTTTCTTT
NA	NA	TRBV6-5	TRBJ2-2	CAGGLENTGELFF	TGTGCGGGGGGTTTAGAGAACACCGGGGAGCTGTTTTTT
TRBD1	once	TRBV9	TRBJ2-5	CASSARLGQGARETQYF	TGTGCCAGCAGCGCCCGACTTGGACAGGGGGCTAGAGAGACCCAGTACTTC
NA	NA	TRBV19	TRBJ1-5	CASTLHSQAHQPQHF	TGTGCCAGTACCCTACACTCCCAAGCGCATCAGCCCCAGCATTTT
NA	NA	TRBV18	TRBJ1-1	CASSSGRGERVTEAFF	TGTGCCAGCTCATCAGGACGGGGAGAGAGGGTGACTGAAGCTTTCTTT
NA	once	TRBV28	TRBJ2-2	CASSLPGSAHTGELFF	TGTGCCAGCAGTTTACCGGGTAGCGCGCACACCGGGGAGCTGTTTTTT
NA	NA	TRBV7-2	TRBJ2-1	CASSLRGSVDEQFF	TGTGCCAGCAGCCTTAGGGGAAGTGTGGATGAGCAGTTCTTC
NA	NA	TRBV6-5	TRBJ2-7	CASDTSVEQYF	TGTGCCAGCGACACATCGGTCGAGCAGTACTTC
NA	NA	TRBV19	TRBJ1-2	CASSPTGSYGYTF	TGTGCCAGTAGCCCGACAGGATCTTATGGCTACACCTTC
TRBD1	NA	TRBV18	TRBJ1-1	CASSLYDRDRAEAFF	TGTGCCAGCTCACTATACGACAGGGACAGGGCTGAAGCTTTCTTT
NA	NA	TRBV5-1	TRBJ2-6	CASSSGASSGANVLTF	TGCGCCAGCAGCTCAGGGGCTTCATCTGGGGCCAACGTCCTGACTTTC
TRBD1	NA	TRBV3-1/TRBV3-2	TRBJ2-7	CASSHDQGAYEQYF	TGTGCCAGCAGCCATGACCAGGGGGCCTACGAGCAGTACTTC
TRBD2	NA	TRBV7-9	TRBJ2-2	CASSLEERGTPSTGELFF	TGTGCCAGCAGCTTAGAGGAGCGGGGGACCCCGAGCACCGGGGAGCTGTTTTTT
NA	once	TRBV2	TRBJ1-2	CASSPGGYGYTF	TGTGCCAGCAGCCCCGGTGGCTATGGCTACACCTTC
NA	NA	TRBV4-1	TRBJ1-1	CASSQEQMNTEAFF	TGCGCCAGCAGCCAAGAACAGATGAACACTGAAGCTTTCTTT
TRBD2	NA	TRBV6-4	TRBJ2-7	CARLAGAYEQYF	TGTGCCAGACTAGCGGGAGCCTACGAGCAGTACTTC
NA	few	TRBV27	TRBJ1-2	CASKPTKAPTVGGRDYGYTF	TGTGCCAGCAAACCGACTAAAGCCCCTACAGTGGGGGGGCGCGACTATGGCTACACCTTC
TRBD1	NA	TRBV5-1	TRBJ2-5	CASTILPGTAQETQYF	TGCGCCAGCACTATCTTACCCGGGACAGCACAAGAGACCCAGTACTTC
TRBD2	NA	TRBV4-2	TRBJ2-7	CASSQGTSGEYEQYF	TGTGCCAGCAGCCAAGGTACTAGCGGCGAATACGAGCAGTACTTC
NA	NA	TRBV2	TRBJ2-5	CASSAEQTPTQYF	TGTGCCAGCAGTGCCGAACAGACCCCGACCCAGTACTTC
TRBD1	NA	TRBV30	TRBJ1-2	CAWNRDRPYGYTF	TGTGCCTGGAATCGGGACAGGCCCTATGGCTACACCTTC
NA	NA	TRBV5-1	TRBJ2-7	CASRTDTYEQYF	TGCGCCAGCAGGACAGACACCTACGAGCAGTACTTC
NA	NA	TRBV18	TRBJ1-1	CASSPLGKDTEAFF	TGTGCCAGCTCACCACTCGGGAAGGACACTGAAGCTTTCTTT
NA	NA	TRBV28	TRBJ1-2	CASSLSPWARNSYGYTF	TGTGCCAGCAGTTTATCCCCCTGGGCACGGAATTCATATGGCTACACCTTC
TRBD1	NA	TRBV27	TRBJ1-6	CASSLQGVSYNSPLHF	TGTGCCAGCAGTTTACAGGGGGTTTCCTATAATTCACCCCTCCACTTT
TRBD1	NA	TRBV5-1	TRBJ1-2	CASSLQGEQHGYTF	TGCGCCAGCAGCCTACAGGGGGAACAGCATGGCTACACCTTC
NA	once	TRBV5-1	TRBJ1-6	CASRFARADSYNSPLHF	TGCGCCAGCAGGTTTGCCAGGGCAGACTCCTATAATTCACCCCTCCACTTT
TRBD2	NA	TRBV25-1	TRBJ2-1	CASSYSTSGFYNEQFF	TGTGCCAGCAGTTACTCGACTAGCGGGTTCTACAATGAGCAGTTCTTC
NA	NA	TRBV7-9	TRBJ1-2	CASSWTRTLQGPYGYTF	TGTGCCAGCAGCTGGACCCGGACCTTACAGGGTCCCTATGGCTACACCTTC
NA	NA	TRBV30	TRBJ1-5	CAWSKGHSNQPQHF	TGTGCCTGGAGTAAGGGGCATAGCAATCAGCCCCAGCATTTT
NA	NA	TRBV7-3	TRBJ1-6	CASSPSLTGPSPLHF	TGTGCCAGCAGCCCCTCCCTTACCGGTCCTTCACCCCTCCACTTT
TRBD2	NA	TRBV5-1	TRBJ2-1	CASPIPGGSYNEQFF	TGCGCCAGCCCGATTCCCGGGGGGTCCTACAATGAGCAGTTCTTC
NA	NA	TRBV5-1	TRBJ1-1	CASSLGDINEAFF	TGCGCCAGCAGCTTGGGGGACATCAATGAAGCTTTCTTT
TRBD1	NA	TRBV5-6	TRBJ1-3	CASSLGQSGNTIYF	TGTGCCAGCAGCCTGGGACAGTCTGGAAACACCATATATTTT
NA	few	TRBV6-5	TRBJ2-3	CASRVGGSGDTQYF	TGTGCCAGCAGGGTGGGAGGTTCAGGCGATACGCAGTATTTT
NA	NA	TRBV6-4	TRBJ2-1	CASSATRSHEQFF	TGTGCCAGCAGTGCGACTAGATCCCATGAGCAGTTCTTC
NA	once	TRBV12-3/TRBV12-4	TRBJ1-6	CASSDRFYSPLHF	TGTGCCAGCAGTGACAGGTTTTATTCACCCCTCCACTTT
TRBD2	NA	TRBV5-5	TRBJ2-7	CASSDPGGRGYEQYF	TGTGCCAGCAGCGACCCGGGGGGGCGTGGGTACGAGCAGTACTTC
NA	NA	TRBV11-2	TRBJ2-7	CASSLPGRQAYEQYF	TGTGCCAGCAGCTTACCCGGCAGGCAGGCCTACGAGCAGTACTTC
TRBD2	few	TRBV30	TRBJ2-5	CAWSVGAGGQETQYF	TGTGCCTGGAGCGTCGGGGCGGGAGGCCAAGAGACCCAGTACTTC
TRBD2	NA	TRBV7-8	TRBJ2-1	CASIYSGPGNNEQFF	TGTGCCAGCATCTATAGCGGGCCGGGTAACAATGAGCAGTTCTTC
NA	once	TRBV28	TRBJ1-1	CASSSELTEAFF	TGTGCCAGCAGTTCCGAACTCACTGAAGCTTTCTTT
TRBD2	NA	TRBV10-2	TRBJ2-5	CASTLGLAGGALQYF	TGCGCCAGCACCCTGGGACTAGCGGGAGGCGCGCTTCAGTACTTC
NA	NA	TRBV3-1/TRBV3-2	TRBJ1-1	CASSQETGTEAFF	TGTGCCAGCAGCCAAGAAACCGGGACAGAAGCTTTCTTT
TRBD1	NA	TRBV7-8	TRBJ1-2	CASRETGTGANYGYTF	TGTGCCAGCAGAGAAACCGGGACAGGCGCCAACTATGGCTACACCTTC
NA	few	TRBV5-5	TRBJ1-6	CASMMGQSNSPLHF	TGTGCCAGCATGATGGGCCAGTCGAATTCACCCCTCCACTTT
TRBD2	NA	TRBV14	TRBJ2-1	CASSPRYLAGAYNEQFF	TGTGCCAGCAGCCCGCGATATCTAGCGGGAGCCTACAATGAGCAGTTCTTC
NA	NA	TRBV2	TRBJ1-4	CASSENWGYEKLFF	TGTGCCAGCAGTGAGAATTGGGGCTATGAAAAACTGTTTTTT